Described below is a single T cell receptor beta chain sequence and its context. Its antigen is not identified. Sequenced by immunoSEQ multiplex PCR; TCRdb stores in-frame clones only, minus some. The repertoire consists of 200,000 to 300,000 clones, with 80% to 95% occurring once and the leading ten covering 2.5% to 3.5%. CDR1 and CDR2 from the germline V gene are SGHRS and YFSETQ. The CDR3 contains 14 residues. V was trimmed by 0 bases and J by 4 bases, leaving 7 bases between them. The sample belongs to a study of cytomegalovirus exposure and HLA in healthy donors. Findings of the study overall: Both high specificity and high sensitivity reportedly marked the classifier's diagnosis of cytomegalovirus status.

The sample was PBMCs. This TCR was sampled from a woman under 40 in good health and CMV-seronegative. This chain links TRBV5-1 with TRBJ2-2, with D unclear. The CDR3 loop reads CASSLVGGTGELFF. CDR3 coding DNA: TGCGCCAGCAGCTTGGTGGGTGGCACCGGGGAGCTGTTTTTT.